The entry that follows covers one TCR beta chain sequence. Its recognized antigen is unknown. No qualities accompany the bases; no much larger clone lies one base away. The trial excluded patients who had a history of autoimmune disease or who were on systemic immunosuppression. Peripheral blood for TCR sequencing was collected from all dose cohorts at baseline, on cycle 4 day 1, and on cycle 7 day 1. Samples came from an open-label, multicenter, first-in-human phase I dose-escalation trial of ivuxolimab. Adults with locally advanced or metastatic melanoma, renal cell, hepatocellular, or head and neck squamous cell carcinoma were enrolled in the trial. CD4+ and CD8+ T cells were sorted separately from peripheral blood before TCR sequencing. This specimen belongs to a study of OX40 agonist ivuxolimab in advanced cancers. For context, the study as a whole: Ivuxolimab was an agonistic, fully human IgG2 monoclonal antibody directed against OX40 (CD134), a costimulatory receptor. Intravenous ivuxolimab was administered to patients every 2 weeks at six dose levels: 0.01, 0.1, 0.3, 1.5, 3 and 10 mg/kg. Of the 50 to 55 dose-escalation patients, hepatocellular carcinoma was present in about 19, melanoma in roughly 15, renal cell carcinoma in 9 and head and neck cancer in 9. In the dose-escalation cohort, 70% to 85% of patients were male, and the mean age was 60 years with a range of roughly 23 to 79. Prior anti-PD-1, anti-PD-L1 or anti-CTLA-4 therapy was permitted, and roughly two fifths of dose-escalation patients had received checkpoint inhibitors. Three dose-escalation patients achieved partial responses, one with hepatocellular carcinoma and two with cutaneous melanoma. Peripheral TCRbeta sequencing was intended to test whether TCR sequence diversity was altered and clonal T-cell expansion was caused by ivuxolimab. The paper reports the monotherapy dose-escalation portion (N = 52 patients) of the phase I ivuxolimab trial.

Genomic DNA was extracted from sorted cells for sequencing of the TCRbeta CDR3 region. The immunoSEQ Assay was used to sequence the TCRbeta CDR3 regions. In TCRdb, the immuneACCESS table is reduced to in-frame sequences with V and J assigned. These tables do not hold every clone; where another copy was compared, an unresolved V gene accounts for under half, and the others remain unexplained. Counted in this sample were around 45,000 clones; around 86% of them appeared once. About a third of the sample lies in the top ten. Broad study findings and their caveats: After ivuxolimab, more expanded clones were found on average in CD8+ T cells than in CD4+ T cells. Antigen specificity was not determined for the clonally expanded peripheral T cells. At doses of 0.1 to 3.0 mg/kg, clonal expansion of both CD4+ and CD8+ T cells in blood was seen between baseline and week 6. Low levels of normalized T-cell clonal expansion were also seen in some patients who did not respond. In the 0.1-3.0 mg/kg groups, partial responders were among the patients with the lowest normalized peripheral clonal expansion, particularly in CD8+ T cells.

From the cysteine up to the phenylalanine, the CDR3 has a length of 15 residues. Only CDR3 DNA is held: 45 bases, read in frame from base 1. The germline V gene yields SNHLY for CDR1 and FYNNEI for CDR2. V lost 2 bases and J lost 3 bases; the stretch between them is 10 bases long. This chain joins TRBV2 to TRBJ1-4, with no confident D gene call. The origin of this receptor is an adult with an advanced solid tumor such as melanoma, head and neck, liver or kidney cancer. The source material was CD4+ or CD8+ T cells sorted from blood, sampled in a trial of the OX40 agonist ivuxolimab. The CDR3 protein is CASSEMLGSNEKLFF. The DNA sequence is TGTGCCAGCAGTGAAATGTTAGGGTCTAATGAAAAACTGTTTTTT.